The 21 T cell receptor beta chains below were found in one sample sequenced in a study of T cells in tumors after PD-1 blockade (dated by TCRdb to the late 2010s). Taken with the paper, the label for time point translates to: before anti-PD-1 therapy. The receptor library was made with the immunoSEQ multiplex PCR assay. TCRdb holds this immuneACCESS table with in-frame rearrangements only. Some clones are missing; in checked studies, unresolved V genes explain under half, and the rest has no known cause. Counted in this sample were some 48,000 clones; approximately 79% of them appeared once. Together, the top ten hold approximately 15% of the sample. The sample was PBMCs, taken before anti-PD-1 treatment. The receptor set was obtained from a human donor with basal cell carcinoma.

The CDR3 is CAWSSDRISPLHF. As DNA, the CDR3 is TGTGCCTGGAGTTCTGACAGAATATCACCCCTCCACTTT. The chain couples TRBV30 to TRBJ1-6; D is perhaps TRBD1 (5 bases). The CDR3 totals 13 residues. V was clipped by 2 bases and J by 10 bases, with 12 bases between them. Germline V gene sequence: CDR1 GTSNPN, CDR2 SVGIG (reference sequence).

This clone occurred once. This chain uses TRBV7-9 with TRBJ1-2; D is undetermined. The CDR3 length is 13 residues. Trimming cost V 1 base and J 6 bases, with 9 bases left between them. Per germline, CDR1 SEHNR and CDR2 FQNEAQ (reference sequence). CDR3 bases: TGTGCCAGCAGCTTAGGAGGAGCAGATGGCTACACCTTC. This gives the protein CASSLGGADGYTF. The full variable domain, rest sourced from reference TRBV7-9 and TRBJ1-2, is DTGVSQNPRHKITKRGQNVTFRCDPISEHNRLYWYRQTLGQGPEFLTYFQNEAQLEKSRLLSDRFSAERPKGSFSTLEIQRTEQGDSAMYLCASSLGGADGYTFGSGTRLTVV.

The CDR3 here is CASSEGGARAKNIQYF. The CDR3 nucleotides read TGTGCCAGCAGTGAAGGTGGGGCCCGAGCCAAAAACATTCAGTACTTC. The V and J genes are TRBV6-1 and TRBJ2-4; D is possibly TRBD1 (5 bases). The CDR3 sequence is 16 residues long. The germline V gene encodes CDR1 MNHNS and CDR2 SASEGT. V was cut by 1 base and J by 0 bases, with 10 bases left in between.

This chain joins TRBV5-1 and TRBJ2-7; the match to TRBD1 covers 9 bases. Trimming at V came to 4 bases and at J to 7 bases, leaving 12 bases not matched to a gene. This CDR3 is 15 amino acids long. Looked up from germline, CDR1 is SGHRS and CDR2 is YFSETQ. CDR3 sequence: CASSPPMGQGKEQYF. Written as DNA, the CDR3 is TGCGCCAGCAGCCCGCCTATGGGACAGGGTAAGGAGCAGTACTTC.

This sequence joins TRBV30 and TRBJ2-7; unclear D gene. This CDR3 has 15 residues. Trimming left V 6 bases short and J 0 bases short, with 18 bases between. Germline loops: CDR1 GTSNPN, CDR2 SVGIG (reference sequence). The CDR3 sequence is CACSSPRLSSYEQYF. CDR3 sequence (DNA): TGTGCCTGTTCATCTCCCAGGCTTAGCTCCTACGAGCAGTACTTC.

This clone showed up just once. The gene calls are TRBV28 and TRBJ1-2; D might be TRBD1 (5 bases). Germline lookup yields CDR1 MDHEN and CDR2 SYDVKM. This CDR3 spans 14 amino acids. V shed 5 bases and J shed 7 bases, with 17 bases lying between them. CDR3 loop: CASSPWGTVSGYTF. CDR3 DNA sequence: TGTGCCAGCAGTCCGTGGGGGACCGTGAGTGGCTACACCTTC.

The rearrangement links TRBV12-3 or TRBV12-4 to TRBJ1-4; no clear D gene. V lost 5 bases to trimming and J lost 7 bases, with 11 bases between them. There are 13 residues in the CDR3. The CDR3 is CASSEDRGEKLFF. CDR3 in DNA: TGTGCCAGCAGTGAGGACCGCGGTGAAAAACTGTTTTTT.

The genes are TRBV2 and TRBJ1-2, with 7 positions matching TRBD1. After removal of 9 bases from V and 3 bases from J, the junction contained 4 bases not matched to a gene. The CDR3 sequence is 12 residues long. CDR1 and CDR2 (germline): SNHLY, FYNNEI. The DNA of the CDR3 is TGTGCCAGATCCGGGACAGACTATGGCTACACCTTC. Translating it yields CARSGTDYGYTF.

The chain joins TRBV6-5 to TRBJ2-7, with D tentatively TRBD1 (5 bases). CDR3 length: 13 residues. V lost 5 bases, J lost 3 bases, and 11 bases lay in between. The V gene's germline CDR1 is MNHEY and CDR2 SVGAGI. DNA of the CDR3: TGTGCCAGCAGTCTGGACACCCTCTACGAGCAGTACTTC. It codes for CASSLDTLYEQYF.

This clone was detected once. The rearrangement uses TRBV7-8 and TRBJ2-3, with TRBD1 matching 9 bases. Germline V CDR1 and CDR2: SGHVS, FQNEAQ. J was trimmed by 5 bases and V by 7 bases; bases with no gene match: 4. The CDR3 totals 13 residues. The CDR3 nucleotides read TGTGCCAGCACAGGGACAGGGCGAGATACGCAGTATTTT. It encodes CASTGTGRDTQYF.

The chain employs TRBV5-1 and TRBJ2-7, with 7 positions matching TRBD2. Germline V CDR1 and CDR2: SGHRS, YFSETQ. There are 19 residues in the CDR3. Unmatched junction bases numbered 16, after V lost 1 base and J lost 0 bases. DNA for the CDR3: TGCGCCAGCAGCTTGTCCGTCGGTGGGAGGGGTTCGAGCTCCTACGAGCAGTACTTC. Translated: CASSLSVGGRGSSSYEQYF.

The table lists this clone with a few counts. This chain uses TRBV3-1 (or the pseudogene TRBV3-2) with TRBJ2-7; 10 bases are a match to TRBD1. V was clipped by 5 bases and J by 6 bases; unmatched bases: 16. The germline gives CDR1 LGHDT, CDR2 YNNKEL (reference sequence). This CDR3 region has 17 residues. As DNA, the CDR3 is TGTGCCAGCAGCTCGGTAAGGGACAGGGGAAGGAATTTCGAGCAGTACTTC. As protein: CASSSVRDRGRNFEQYF.

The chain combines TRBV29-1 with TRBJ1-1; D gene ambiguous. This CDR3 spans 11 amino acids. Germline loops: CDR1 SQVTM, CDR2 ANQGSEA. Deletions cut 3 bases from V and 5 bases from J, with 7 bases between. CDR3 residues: CSVDRKTEAFF. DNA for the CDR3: TGCAGCGTTGACAGGAAAACTGAAGCTTTCTTT.

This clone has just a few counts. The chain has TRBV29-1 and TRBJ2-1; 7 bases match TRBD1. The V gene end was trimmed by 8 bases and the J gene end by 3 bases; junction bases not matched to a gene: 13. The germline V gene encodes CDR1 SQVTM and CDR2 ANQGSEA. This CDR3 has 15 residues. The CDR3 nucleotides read TGCAGCTCCAAAACTCCGGGACAGCTCTACAATGAGCAGTTCTTC. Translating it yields CSSKTPGQLYNEQFF.

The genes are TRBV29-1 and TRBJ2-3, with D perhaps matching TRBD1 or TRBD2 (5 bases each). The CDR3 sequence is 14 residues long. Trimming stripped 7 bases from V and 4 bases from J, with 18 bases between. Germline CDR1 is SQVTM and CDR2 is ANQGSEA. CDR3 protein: CSAEGDRPPDTQYF. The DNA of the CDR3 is TGCAGCGCCGAAGGGGACCGGCCCCCAGATACGCAGTATTTT.

For the CDR3, the DNA is TGTGCCAGCAGCTTGGCGGCTAGCGGGGGGGCACAGACCCAGTACTTC. Its translation: CASSLAASGGAQTQYF. The chain employs TRBV5-6 and TRBJ2-5; 12 bases agree with TRBD2. V trimming: 0 bases; J trimming: 6 bases; junction bases outside the gene matches: 6. The V gene's germline CDR1 is SGHDT and CDR2 YYEEEE. The CDR3 is 16 amino acids.

CDR3 loop: CARYKIGTDHYNEQFF. The CDR3 DNA follows: TGTGCCAGATATAAAATCGGCACCGACCACTACAATGAGCAGTTCTTC. The J gene is TRBJ2-1, the V gene TRBV28; D unresolved. Germline V CDR1 and CDR2: MDHEN, SYDVKM. V gave up 9 bases and J gave up 3 bases, with 21 bases separating them. The length of the CDR3 is 16 residues.

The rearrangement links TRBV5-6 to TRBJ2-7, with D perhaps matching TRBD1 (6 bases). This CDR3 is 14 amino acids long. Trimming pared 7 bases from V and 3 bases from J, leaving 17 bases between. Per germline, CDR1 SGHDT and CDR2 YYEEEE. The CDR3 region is CASHPRGQLYEQYF. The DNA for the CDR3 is TGTGCCAGCCACCCACGAGGACAGCTCTACGAGCAGTACTTC.

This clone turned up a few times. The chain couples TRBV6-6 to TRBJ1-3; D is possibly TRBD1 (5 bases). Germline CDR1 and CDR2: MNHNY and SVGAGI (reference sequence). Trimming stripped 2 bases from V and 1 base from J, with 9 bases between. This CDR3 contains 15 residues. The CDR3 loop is CASSYRDLSGNTIYF. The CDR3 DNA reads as TGTGCCAGCAGTTACCGGGACCTTTCTGGAAACACCATATATTTT.

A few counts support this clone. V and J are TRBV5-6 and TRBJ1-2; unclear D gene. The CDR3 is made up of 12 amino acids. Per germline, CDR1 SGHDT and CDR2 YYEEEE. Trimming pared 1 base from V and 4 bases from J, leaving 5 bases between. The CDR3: CASSLTTYGYTF. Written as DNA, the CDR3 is TGTGCCAGCAGCTTGACGACCTATGGCTACACCTTC.

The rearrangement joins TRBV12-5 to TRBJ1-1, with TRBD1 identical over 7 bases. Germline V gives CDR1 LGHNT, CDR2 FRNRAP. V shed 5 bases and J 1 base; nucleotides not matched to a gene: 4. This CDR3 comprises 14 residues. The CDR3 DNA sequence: TGTGCTAGTGGTACAGGGGTTCCGAACACTGAAGCTTTCTTT. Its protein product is CASGTGVPNTEAFF. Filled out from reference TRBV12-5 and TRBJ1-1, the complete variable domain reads DARVTQTPRHKVTEMGQEVTMRCQPILGHNTVFWYRQTMMQGLELLAYFRNRAPLDDSGMPKDRFSAEMPDATLATLKIQPSEPRDSAVYFCASGTGVPNTEAFFGQGTRLTVV.